The 17 T cell receptor beta chains below come from one sample, sequenced in a study of breast tumors, draining lymph nodes, adjacent tissues. Axillary draining lymph nodes of breast cancer patients supplied the node samples. TCRdb re-derived calls from the multiplex PCR reads in MiXCR, one entry per CDR3 protein. The sample contains a few hundred thousand distinct CDR3 sequences, under 35% of which appear only once. Material: axillary lymph node tissue. Receptor source: a female donor with breast cancer. Some clones in this sample may be carry-over from other donors' samples.

This clonotype was found many times. The rearrangement joins TRBV20-1 to TRBJ2-1; 11 bases agree with TRBD2. CDR3 length equals 15 residues. Germline values: CDR1 DFQATT, CDR2 SNEGSKA (reference sequence). With V trimmed by 6 bases and J by 0 bases, 4 bases remained unmatched. The CDR3 sequence: CSAGLADLSYNEQFF. Written as DNA, the CDR3 is TGCAGTGCGGGACTAGCGGATCTCTCCTACAATGAGCAGTTCTTC.

The V call is TRBV2, the J call TRBJ1-2, with no clear D. The germline CDR1 and CDR2 sequences are SNHLY and FYNNEI. The CDR3 consists of 16 residues. The ends were cut back, 6 bases at V and 5 bases at J, with 22 bases in the middle. The CDR3 loop is CASRKQPAVLGYGYTF. The CDR3 DNA reads TGTGCCAGCAGAAAACAACCGGCAGTGCTTGGTTATGGCTACACCTTC.

The V call is TRBV20-1, the J call TRBJ1-5; 9 bases line up with TRBD1. Per germline, CDR1 DFQATT and CDR2 SNEGSKA (reference sequence). The trim removed 2 bases at V and 4 bases at J, leaving 6 bases unmatched. This CDR3 region has 15 residues. CDR3 loop: CSARPRTGVNQPQHF. In DNA form, the CDR3 reads TGCAGTGCTAGACCTCGGACAGGGGTTAATCAGCCCCAGCATTTT.

In this sample, this clonotype turned up many times. One end of the junction does not line up with germline, which may come from a read error. Here the CDR3 DNA reads TGTGCCAGCAGTGTATTTGCGGGAGGCCTGGTCTTC. Translated: CASSVFAGGLVF. The genes are TRBV2 and TRBJ2-1; 8 nucleotides align to TRBD2. CDR3 length: 12 amino acids. Germline V gene lookup returns CDR1 SNHLY and CDR2 FYNNEI.

This clonotype appeared a few times. The V call is TRBV12-3 or TRBV12-4, the J call TRBJ1-1, with a possible D match to TRBD1 (6 bases). The CDR3 extends over 13 amino acids. V was clipped by 4 bases and J by 4 bases, with 10 bases between them. For the CDR3, the DNA is TGTGCCAGCAGTTGGGGGCAGGGCACTGAAGCTTTCTTT. Encoded protein: CASSWGQGTEAFF.

This sequence joins TRBV19 and TRBJ2-1; TRBD1 or TRBD2 may be the D gene (5 bases each). The germline V and J ends were trimmed by 6 bases and 7 bases, with 13 bases remaining between them. The CDR3 is 13 amino acids. The germline V gene has CDR1 LNHDA and CDR2 SQIVND (reference sequence). The CDR3 DNA sequence: TGTGCCAGTAGGGTCCGAGGGGTGAATGAGCAGTTCTTC. It translates to CASRVRGVNEQFF.

The chain recombines TRBV11-2 with TRBJ2-5, with TRBD2 identical over 9 bases. Per germline, CDR1 SGHAT and CDR2 FQNNGV. Trimming at V came to 5 bases and at J to 0 bases, leaving 1 base not matched to a gene. The CDR3 length is 14 residues. The CDR3 DNA sequence: TGTGCCAGCAGCCTAGCGGGGCACCAAGAGACCCAGTACTTC. This translates into CASSLAGHQETQYF.

The sample holds many counts of this clonotype. The chain combines TRBV12-5 with TRBJ2-1; TRBD1 is a possible D gene (6 bases). The length of the CDR3 is 15 residues. The V and J ends lost 4 bases and 4 bases respectively, with 14 bases between them. Germline CDR1 and CDR2: LGHNT and FRNRAP. The CDR3 sequence is CASGSVGTLYNEQFF. In DNA, the CDR3 is TGTGCTAGTGGTTCCGTCGGGACACTTTACAATGAGCAGTTCTTC.

This clonotype was seen only a few times. This may be a read error: a much more frequent sequence differs by one nucleotide. The rearrangement links TRBV20-1 to TRBJ2-7, with TRBD1 identical over 8 bases. The CDR3 has 13 amino acids. CDR1 and CDR2 (germline): DFQATT, SNEGSKA (reference sequence). This CDR3 is CSARAGGSYAQYF. The CDR3 nucleotides read TGCAGTGCTAGGGCAGGGGGCAGCTACGCGCAGTACTTC.

The chain is built from TRBV20-1 and TRBJ2-1; TRBD2 matches 9 bases. The J segment lost 0 bases and the V segment lost 6 bases, leaving 12 bases of the junction unmatched. Germline values: CDR1 DFQATT, CDR2 SNEGSKA (reference sequence). CDR3 length: 17 residues. CDR3 protein: CSALDRAGGSSYNEQFF. The CDR3 DNA sequence: TGCAGTGCCCTAGACAGGGCGGGAGGGAGCTCCTACAATGAGCAGTTCTTC.

The chain couples TRBV7-3 to TRBJ2-3; D might be TRBD2 (6 bases). Germline V CDR1 and CDR2: SGHTA, FQGTGA. The CDR3 loop spans 13 amino acids. V was shortened by 8 bases and J by 7 bases, with 16 bases between the two germline ends. The CDR3 sequence: CASGIAEGHTQYF. The CDR3 DNA reads as TGTGCCAGCGGAATAGCGGAGGGCCATACGCAGTATTTT.

This clonotype occurred many times. This rearrangement joins TRBV13 to TRBJ2-2; the match to TRBD1 covers 9 bases. The V gene end was trimmed by 10 bases and the J gene end by 3 bases; junction bases not matched to a gene: 6. The CDR3 is made up of 14 amino acids. The germline V gene encodes CDR1 PRHDT and CDR2 FYEKMQ (reference sequence). CDR3 bases: TGTGCCACCCGGACAGGGGAGGACACCGGGGAGCTGTTTTTT. Protein: CATRTGEDTGELFF. The full variable domain, in which reference TRBV13 and TRBJ2-2 provide the parts outside the CDR3, is AAGVIQSPRHLIKEKRETATLKCYPIPRHDTVYWYQQGPGQDPQFLISFYEKMQSDKGSIPDRFSAQQFSDYHSELNMSSLELGDSALYFCATRTGEDTGELFFGEGSRLTVL.

The table lists this clonotype with many counts. J is TRBJ2-1 and V is TRBV12-3 or TRBV12-4; D is unclear. V lost 2 bases, J lost 6 bases, and 14 bases lay in between. The CDR3 covers 15 residues. In DNA form, the CDR3 reads TGTGCCAGCAGTTTATCTCAAGGCAGCCGCAATGAGCAGTTCTTC. It specifies CASSLSQGSRNEQFF.

With regard to this clonotype: The junction differs from germline at one of its ends, possibly a read error. V and J are TRBV7-9 and TRBJ2-3; 9 nucleotides align to TRBD1. The length of the CDR3 is 18 residues. Germline-derived CDR1 and CDR2 are SEHNR and FQNEAQ (reference sequence). The CDR3 DNA sequence: TGTGCCAGCAGCCTCGGAATCCCGGGGACAGGGAGCACACATACGCAGTATTTT. As protein: CASSLGIPGTGSTHTQYF.

This clonotype was picked up a small number of times. The chain couples TRBV10-1 to TRBJ2-1, with 7 nucleotides matching TRBD2. Germline CDR1 reads WNHNN; CDR2 reads SYGVQD (reference sequence). Trimming at V came to 3 bases and at J to 6 bases, leaving 17 bases not matched to a gene. CDR3 length: 18 amino acids. The CDR3 DNA reads TGCGCCAGCAGTGACCCTTCGCGGGAGCCTGCAATGTCCAATGAGCAGTTCTTC. Residues: CASSDPSREPAMSNEQFF.

The J gene is TRBJ2-5, the V gene TRBV2, with D tentatively TRBD2 (5 bases). This CDR3 has 15 residues. The germline V and J ends were trimmed by 10 bases and 4 bases, with 22 bases remaining between them. The germline V gene has CDR1 SNHLY and CDR2 FYNNEI. This CDR3 reads CAKGRARGALETQYF. The CDR3, as DNA: TGTGCCAAGGGTAGGGCCCGGGGAGCCCTAGAGACCCAGTACTTC. Full variable domain (rest looked up from reference TRBV2 and TRBJ2-5): EPEVTQTPSHQVTQMGQEVILRCVPISNHLYFYWYRQILGQKVEFLVSFYNNEISEKSEIFDDQFSVERPDGSNFTLKIRSTKLEDSAMYFCAKGRARGALETQYFGPGTRLLVL.

The rearrangement uses TRBV6-2 or TRBV6-3 and TRBJ1-2, with 7 bases identical to TRBD1. This CDR3 is built from 17 residues. V trimming: 5 bases; J trimming: 7 bases; junction bases outside the gene matches: 19. Germline CDR1 and CDR2: MNHEY and SVGEGT. This CDR3 reads CASSPPTSGTDAAGYTF. CDR3 in DNA: TGTGCCAGCAGTCCGCCCACTAGCGGGACAGACGCTGCTGGCTACACCTTC.